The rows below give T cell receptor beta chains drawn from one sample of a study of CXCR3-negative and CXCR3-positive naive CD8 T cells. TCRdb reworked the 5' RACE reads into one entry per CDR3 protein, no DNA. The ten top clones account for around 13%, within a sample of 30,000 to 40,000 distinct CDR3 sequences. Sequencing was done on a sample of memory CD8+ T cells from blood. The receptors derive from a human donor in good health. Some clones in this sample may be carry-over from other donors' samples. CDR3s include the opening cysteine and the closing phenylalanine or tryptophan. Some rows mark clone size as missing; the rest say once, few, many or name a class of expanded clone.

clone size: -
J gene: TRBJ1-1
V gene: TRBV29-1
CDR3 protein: CSVEGLGEAFF

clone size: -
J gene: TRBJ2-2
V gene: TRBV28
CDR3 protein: CASSETGYPLGTGELFF

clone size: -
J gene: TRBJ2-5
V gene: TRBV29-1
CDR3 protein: CSASRRGEEETQYF

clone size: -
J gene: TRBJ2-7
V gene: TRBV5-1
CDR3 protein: CASSLGRQVNSYEQYF

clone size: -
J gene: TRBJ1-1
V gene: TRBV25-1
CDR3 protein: CASIPTGNTEAFF

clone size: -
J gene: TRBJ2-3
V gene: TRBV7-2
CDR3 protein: CASSTGTTRFDTQYF

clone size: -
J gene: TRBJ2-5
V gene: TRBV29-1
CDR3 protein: CSVEERLRDPKETQYF

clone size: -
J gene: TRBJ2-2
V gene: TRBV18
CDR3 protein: CASSPGQEVNTGELFF

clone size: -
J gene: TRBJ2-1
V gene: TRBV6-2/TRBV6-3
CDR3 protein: CASSYPTEQFF

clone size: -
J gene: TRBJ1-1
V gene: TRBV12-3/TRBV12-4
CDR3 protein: CASSFPGEGVNTEAFF

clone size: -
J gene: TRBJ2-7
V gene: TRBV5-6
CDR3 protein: CASSGTTGQTAYEQYF

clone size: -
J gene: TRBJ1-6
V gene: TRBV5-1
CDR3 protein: CAGSPAGKIPPLHF

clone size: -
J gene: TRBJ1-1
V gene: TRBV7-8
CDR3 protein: CASSPRGVEAFF

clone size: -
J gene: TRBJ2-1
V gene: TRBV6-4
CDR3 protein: CASSQPQGARNEQFF

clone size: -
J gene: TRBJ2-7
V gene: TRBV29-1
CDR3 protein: CSFRGGYEQYF

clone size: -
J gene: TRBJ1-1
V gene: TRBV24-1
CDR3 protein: CATSDLQGPPLRYTEAFF

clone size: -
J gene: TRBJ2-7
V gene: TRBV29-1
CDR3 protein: CSVFGQVGTQYF

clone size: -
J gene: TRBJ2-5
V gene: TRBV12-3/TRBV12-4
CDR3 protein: CASTAVPQETQYF

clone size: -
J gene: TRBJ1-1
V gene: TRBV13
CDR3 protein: CASSLAGDRGPSTEAFF

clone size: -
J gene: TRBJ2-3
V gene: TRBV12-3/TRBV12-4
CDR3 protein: CASSSPDREDTQYF

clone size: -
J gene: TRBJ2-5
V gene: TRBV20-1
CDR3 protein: CSTPGGASGGPQETQYF

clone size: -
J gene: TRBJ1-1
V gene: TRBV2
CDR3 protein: CASSDVARPNTEAFF

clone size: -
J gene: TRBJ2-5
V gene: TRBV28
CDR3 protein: CASSRRESDLRLRETQYF

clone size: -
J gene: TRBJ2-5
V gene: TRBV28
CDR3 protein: CASSLLTGRVTQYF

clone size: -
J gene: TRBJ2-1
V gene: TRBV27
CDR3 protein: CASSQSGGGYNEQFF

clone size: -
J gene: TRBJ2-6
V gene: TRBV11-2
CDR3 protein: CASSLAVDGSSGANVLTF

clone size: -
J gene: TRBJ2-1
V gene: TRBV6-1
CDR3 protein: CASGAGLFNEQFF

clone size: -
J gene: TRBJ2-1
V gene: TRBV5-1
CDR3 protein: CASSLGVAGNEQFF

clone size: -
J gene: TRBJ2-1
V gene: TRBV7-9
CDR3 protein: CASSAVTGRSYNEQFF

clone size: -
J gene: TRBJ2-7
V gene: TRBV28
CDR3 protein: CATGATGYHEQYF

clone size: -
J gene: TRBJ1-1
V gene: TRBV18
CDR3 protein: CASSPPGGVNTEAFF

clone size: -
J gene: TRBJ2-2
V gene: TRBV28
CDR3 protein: CASSLRGTGRVRTGELFF

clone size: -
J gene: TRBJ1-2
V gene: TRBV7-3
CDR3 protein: CASSLDGQAYGYTF

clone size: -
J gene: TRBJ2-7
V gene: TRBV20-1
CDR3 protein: CSARDPATYEQYF

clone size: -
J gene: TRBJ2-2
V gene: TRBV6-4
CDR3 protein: CASSDGLDTGELFF

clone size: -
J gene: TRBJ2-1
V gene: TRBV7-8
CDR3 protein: CASSLAVAEQFF

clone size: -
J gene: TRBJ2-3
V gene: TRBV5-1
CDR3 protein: CASGGNRLTDTQYF

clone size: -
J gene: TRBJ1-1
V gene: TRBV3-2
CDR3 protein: CASWCAKNTEAFF

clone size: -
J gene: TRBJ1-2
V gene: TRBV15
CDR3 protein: CATSRDRVGGYGYTF

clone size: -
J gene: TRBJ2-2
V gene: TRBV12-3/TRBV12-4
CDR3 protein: CASSPGTGDAGELFF

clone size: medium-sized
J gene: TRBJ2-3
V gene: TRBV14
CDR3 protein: CASSQDLLAGADTQYF

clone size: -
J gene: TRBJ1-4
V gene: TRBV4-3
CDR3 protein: CASSARWGEGEKLFF

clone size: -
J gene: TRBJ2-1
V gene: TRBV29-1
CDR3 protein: CSVETEANPYNEQFF

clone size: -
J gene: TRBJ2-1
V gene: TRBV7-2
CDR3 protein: CASSFIGVVNEQFF

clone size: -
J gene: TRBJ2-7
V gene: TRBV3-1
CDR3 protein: CASSLPPAYEQYF

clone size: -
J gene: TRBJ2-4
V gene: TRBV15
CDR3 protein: CATSRGQGNNIQYF